The source of this T cell receptor (beta chain) is a study of CD8 T cells in ankylosing spondylitis. Whole-study findings and limits: A subset of motif variants has previously been described in the synovial fluid and blood of reactive arthritis. Disease-linked clones were reportedly significantly enriched in matched ankylosing spondylitis synovial fluid.

Libraries for TCR beta were made by quantitative 5'-RACE with molecular barcodes. In TCRdb, the 5' RACE reads were re-called with MiXCR into one record per CDR3 protein. The sample lists roughly 170,000 distinct CDR3 sequences, approximately 9% occurring once. The CDR3 is 15 residues long. Trimming removed 2 bases from V and 7 bases from J, with 15 bases in between. The germline gives CDR1 MNHEY, CDR2 SMNVEV (reference sequence). Comment on this clonotype: Its antigen remains unknown.

The sample taken for sequencing was blood, either unsorted or a sorted T cell fraction (not recorded which). This TCR came from a female donor with ankylosing spondylitis or in good health (not recorded which). The chain is built from TRBV27 and TRBJ2-1; maybe TRBD1 (5 bases). This CDR3 is CASSLASLPGNEQFF. CDR3 nucleotides: TGTGCCAGCAGTTTAGCCAGCCTCCCAGGGAATGAGCAGTTCTTC.